The 26 T cell receptor beta chains below all came from one sample that was sequenced in a study of cytomegalovirus exposure and HLA in healthy donors. PCR employed 60 Vbeta and 13 Jbeta primers. Assay: immunoSEQ multiplex PCR; the TCRdb copy retains only in-frame clones and omits some. This sample carries some 130,000 clones, with 1.5% to 2% going to the ten biggest clones. The material sequenced was PBMCs. All receptors come from an older woman in good health and CMV-seronegative.

The genes are TRBV28 and TRBJ1-5, with unresolved D. This CDR3 has 13 amino acids. V was shortened by 3 bases and J by 9 bases, with 12 bases between the two germline ends. From germline, CDR1 is MDHEN and CDR2 SYDVKM. The CDR3 DNA reads TGTGCCAGCAGTTTGACACTGTTCGTGCCCCAGCATTTT. It codes for CASSLTLFVPQHF.

This chain connects TRBV28 to TRBJ2-2, with 13 bases aligning to TRBD2. The CDR3 totals 19 residues. Per the germline V gene, CDR1 is MDHEN and CDR2 is SYDVKM. The V segment lost 5 bases and the J segment 2 bases; nucleotides outside the gene matches: 11. CDR3 coding DNA: TGTGCCAGCAGTGAATTCAGAGGGACTAGCGGGGTAAACACCGGGGAGCTGTTTTTT. Protein: CASSEFRGTSGVNTGELFF.

The CDR3 DNA is TGCGCCAGCAGTCAACTGTTGGTAGCGGGGGGGCGCACCTACAATGAGCAGTTCTTC. Translating it yields CASSQLLVAGGRTYNEQFF. The chain uses TRBV5-1 and TRBJ2-1; 11 nucleotides align to TRBD2. CDR3 size: 19 residues. Germline CDR1 is SGHRS and CDR2 is YFSETQ. Trimming cost V 5 bases and J 2 bases; bases outside gene matches: 15.

For this clone: The junction does not match germline at one end; this may be a read error. V usage is TRBV27 and J usage is TRBJ1-1, with 7 bases fitting TRBD1. Looked up from germline, CDR1 is MNHEY and CDR2 is SMNVEV (reference sequence). The CDR3 contains 14 residues. CDR3 in amino acids: CASGLRGLNTEAFF. The CDR3 DNA reads as TGTGCCAGCGGTTTAAGGGGGCTTAACACTGAAGCTTTCTTT.

V gene TRBV28 combines with J gene TRBJ1-2; TRBD1 might be the D (6 bases). The CDR3 has 13 residues. Trimming left V 2 bases short and J 6 bases short, with 10 bases between. Germline assignment: CDR1 MDHEN and CDR2 SYDVKM. In nucleotides, the CDR3 is TGTGCCAGCAGTTTAAAGGGACACAATGGCTACACCTTC. It yields the protein CASSLKGHNGYTF.

The chain uses TRBV7-6 and TRBJ2-3, with 7 bases identical to TRBD1. CDR1 is SGHVS and CDR2 is FNYEAQ in the germline V gene. V lost 1 base to trimming and J lost 4 bases; unmatched junction nucleotides: 2. The CDR3 covers 14 residues. The CDR3 is CASSLEGGPDTQYF. The DNA for the CDR3 is TGTGCCAGCAGCTTAGAAGGGGGCCCAGATACGCAGTATTTT.

The chain is built from TRBV6-1 and TRBJ1-6; tentative D call: TRBD1 (5 bases). The CDR3 has 13 residues. With 4 bases removed from V and 7 bases from J, the gap between germline ends came to 8 bases. CDR1 is MNHNS, CDR2 SASEGT, per germline. CDR3 in DNA: TGTGCCAGCAGTGCAGGGATCAATTCACCCCTCCACTTT. This gives the protein CASSAGINSPLHF.

The V gene is TRBV5-1, the J gene TRBJ2-7; 10 positions match TRBD1. Germline CDR1 SGHRS, CDR2 YFSETQ. The CDR3 loop spans 14 amino acids. Unmatched junction bases numbered 5, after V lost 4 bases and J lost 4 bases. This chain's CDR3 is CASSPGTGAYEQYF. DNA for the CDR3: TGCGCCAGCAGCCCAGGGACAGGGGCTTACGAGCAGTACTTC.

In the case of this clone: This specimen includes other DNA sequences encoding the same CDR3. The genes are TRBV9 and TRBJ2-5, with D possibly matching TRBD1 (6 bases). Trimming removed 0 bases from V and 3 bases from J, with 9 bases in between. CDR1 is SGDLS and CDR2 is YYNGEE in the germline V gene. This CDR3 comprises 14 residues. The CDR3 DNA sequence: TGTGCCAGCAGCGTAGGGGCAGGGGAAGAGACCCAGTACTTC. Protein sequence: CASSVGAGEETQYF.

V and J are TRBV28 and TRBJ1-2; D is undetermined. Germline CDR1 reads MDHEN; CDR2 reads SYDVKM. Trimming left V 3 bases short and J 12 bases short, with 11 bases between. The CDR3 is 11 amino acids. The CDR3: CASSFRRGHTF. The CDR3 bases are TGTGCCAGCAGTTTTCGTCGAGGGCACACCTTC.

The J gene is TRBJ2-3, the V gene TRBV5-1, with 13 bases identical to TRBD2. The V gene end was trimmed by 4 bases and the J gene end by 2 bases; junction bases not matched to a gene: 4. Germline V CDR1 and CDR2: SGHRS, YFSETQ. CDR3 size: 16 residues. The CDR3 sequence: CASSRGTSGNTDTQYF. In nucleotides, the CDR3 is TGCGCCAGCAGCAGGGGGACTAGCGGGAACACAGATACGCAGTATTTT.

The chain combines TRBV6-5 with TRBJ1-2; D is unclear. Per the germline V gene, CDR1 is MNHEY and CDR2 is SVGAGI. The V end lost 2 bases, the J end lost 2 bases, and 9 bases lay between the germline ends. The CDR3 is 14 residues long. The CDR3 region is CASSYNSLNYGYTF. CDR3 nucleotide sequence: TGTGCCAGCAGTTACAACAGCCTCAACTATGGCTACACCTTC.

The rearrangement uses TRBV7-2 and TRBJ2-1, with D possibly matching TRBD2 (5 bases). This CDR3 comprises 14 residues. Germline V lookup: CDR1 SGHTA, CDR2 FQGNSA. Trimming took 0 bases from V and 8 from J, leaving 11 bases between them. DNA for the CDR3: TGTGCCAGCAGCTTAGCTAGGGCTAGCTATGAGCAGTTCTTC. Encoded protein: CASSLARASYEQFF.

The chain employs TRBV19 and TRBJ2-5; possibly TRBD1 for D (6 bases). Germline assignment: CDR1 LNHDA and CDR2 SQIVND (reference sequence). The V end was cut by 4 bases, the J end by 3 bases, with 9 bases between. This CDR3 region has 13 residues. CDR3 protein: CASSKHREETQYF. The CDR3 DNA reads TGTGCCAGTAGTAAACACAGGGAAGAGACCCAGTACTTC.

The chain uses TRBV2 and TRBJ2-5, with a weak D call TRBD2 (5 bases). Trimming pared 7 bases from V and 0 bases from J, leaving 9 bases between. Looked up from germline, CDR1 is SNHLY and CDR2 is FYNNEI. The CDR3 runs to 13 residues. The CDR3 bases are TGTGCCAGCACGGACTGGTACCAAGAGACCCAGTACTTC. This codes for CASTDWYQETQYF.

The chain couples TRBV7-9 to TRBJ2-2; D gene unclear. V dropped 5 bases and J dropped 0 bases, with 16 bases sitting between them. The CDR3 is 17 amino acids. CDR1 is SEHNR and CDR2 is FQNEAQ in the germline V gene (reference sequence). CDR3 nucleotide sequence: TGTGCCAGCAGCCCGTCTCAGGCCATCTCGAACACCGGGGAGCTGTTTTTT. This sequence encodes CASSPSQAISNTGELFF.

The chain links TRBV9 to TRBJ1-2; D is uncertain. Per the germline V gene, CDR1 is SGDLS and CDR2 is YYNGEE. With 3 bases removed from V and 1 base from J, the gap between germline ends came to 10 bases. CDR3 size: 14 residues. CDR3 DNA sequence: TGTGCCAGCAGCGGACGTCTAGATAACTATGGCTACACCTTC. Protein: CASSGRLDNYGYTF.

The chain employs TRBV4-1 and TRBJ1-1; TRBD1 agrees at 7 bases. Germline values: CDR1 MGHRA, CDR2 YSYEKL. V lost 1 base, J lost 0 bases, and 5 bases stayed unmatched. This CDR3 is 16 amino acids long. In DNA, the CDR3 is TGCGCCAGCAGCCAAGTCCCGGGACAGATGAACACTGAAGCTTTCTTT. It specifies CASSQVPGQMNTEAFF.

CDR3 DNA sequence: TGTGCCAGCAGCTTAGGGGCGGGGGGCCCGGCTTATGAGCAGTTCTTC. Translated: CASSLGAGGPAYEQFF. V and J are TRBV11-2 and TRBJ2-1; 8 nucleotides match TRBD2. CDR1 SGHAT and CDR2 FQNNGV come from the germline V gene. This CDR3 comprises 16 residues. Germline trimming cut 1 base from V and 8 bases from J; bases unmatched to any gene: 10.

V is TRBV28 and J is TRBJ1-4; TRBD1 agrees at 8 bases. Germline assignment: CDR1 MDHEN and CDR2 SYDVKM. With 7 bases clipped from V and 5 bases from J, the junction kept 6 bases outside the gene matches. CDR3 length equals 14 residues. CDR3 DNA sequence: TGTGCCAGCACCTACAGGGGGAGGAATGAAAAACTGTTTTTT. As protein: CASTYRGRNEKLFF.

The V call is TRBV15, the J call TRBJ1-2; tentatively, D is TRBD1 (5 bases). This CDR3 has 15 amino acids. The V gene's germline CDR1 is LNHNV and CDR2 YYDKDF (reference sequence). V was trimmed by 1 base and J by 7 bases, leaving 16 bases between them. The CDR3: CATSRGSAGISGYTF. CDR3 sequence (DNA): TGTGCCACCAGCAGAGGGTCGGCAGGGATCTCTGGCTACACCTTC.

The rearrangement joins TRBV4-2 to TRBJ2-7, with D perhaps TRBD2 (7 bases). The germline CDR1 and CDR2 sequences are LGHNA and YNFKEQ. Trimming stripped 1 base from V and 5 bases from J, with 15 bases between. The CDR3 is 15 amino acids. Written as DNA, the CDR3 is TGTGCCAGCAGCCAAGGGGGGCGGGAGATGGACGAGCAGTACTTC. Encoded protein: CASSQGGREMDEQYF.

The rearrangement links TRBV6-5 to TRBJ1-3; D gene uncertain. The V end was cut by 0 bases, the J end by 4 bases, with 10 bases between. In germline, CDR1 is MNHEY, CDR2 SVGAGI. The CDR3 is made up of 15 amino acids. DNA of the CDR3: TGTGCCAGCAGTTACTCGCCGGGAGCGGGAAACACCATATATTTT. Protein sequence: CASSYSPGAGNTIYF.

The chain uses TRBV5-4 and TRBJ2-2; 7 bases match TRBD1. Germline V gene data show CDR1 as SGHNT and CDR2 as YYREEE (reference sequence). The junction had 3 bases not matched to a gene; V was cut back by 1 base and J by 0 bases. The CDR3 contains 16 residues. For the CDR3, the DNA is TGTGCCAGCAGCTTGATCGGGACAGCGAACACCGGGGAGCTGTTTTTT. Residues: CASSLIGTANTGELFF. The full variable domain, completed using reference TRBV5-4 and TRBJ2-2, is ETGVTQSPTHLIKTRGQQVTLRCSSQSGHNTVSWYQQALGQGPQFIFQYYREEENGRGNFPPRFSGLQFPNYSSELNVNALELDDSALYLCASSLIGTANTGELFFGEGSRLTVL.

This chain joins TRBV19 and TRBJ2-5; D not resolved. Germline values: CDR1 LNHDA, CDR2 SQIVND (reference sequence). This CDR3 contains 15 residues. Trimming stripped 9 bases from V and 5 bases from J, with 22 bases between. The CDR3 coding sequence is TGTGCCAGGTACGTGAGTCCAGGATCCCGGGAGACCCAGTACTTC. This encodes CARYVSPGSRETQYF.

This chain connects TRBV11-2 to TRBJ1-6, with D unresolved. V was clipped by 0 bases and J by 6 bases, with 9 bases between them. This CDR3 has 15 residues. Germline CDR1 SGHAT, CDR2 FQNNGV. The CDR3 DNA follows: TGTGCCAGCAGCTTAGAACGGCGGGGTAATTCACCCCTCCACTTT. This codes for CASSLERRGNSPLHF.